The 22 T cell receptor beta chains below all came from one sample that was sequenced in a study of cytomegalovirus exposure and HLA in healthy donors. This PCR relied on a set of 60 Vbeta primers and 13 Jbeta primers. Measured with immunoSEQ multiplex PCR; TCRdb has only the in-frame clones, and not every one. The table shows approximately 200,000 clones, with approximately 85% occurring only once. The material sequenced was PBMCs. Receptor source: a woman aged 50 to 65 in good health and CMV-seropositive.

A single count supports this clone. The V and J genes are TRBV5-1 and TRBJ1-5; 7 bases are a match to TRBD1. The CDR3 length is 16 residues. The ends lost 0 bases at V and 2 bases at J; junction bases unmatched: 5. CDR1 and CDR2 (germline): SGHRS, YFSETQ. The CDR3 is CASSLGQGEGNQPQHF. CDR3 nucleotides: TGCGCCAGCAGCTTGGGACAGGGAGAGGGCAATCAGCCCCAGCATTTT.

The rearrangement uses TRBV5-1 and TRBJ2-1; 7 bases line up with TRBD2. In germline, CDR1 is SGHRS, CDR2 YFSETQ. The CDR3 covers 14 residues. The V gene end was trimmed by 0 bases and the J gene end by 8 bases; junction bases not matched to a gene: 5. The CDR3 region has the DNA TGCGCCAGCAGCTTGGGGGGAGGGAGGGATGAGCAGTTCTTC. Translation: CASSLGGGRDEQFF. The full variable domain, its missing parts supplied by reference TRBV5-1 and TRBJ2-1, is KAGVTQTPRYLIKTRGQQVTLSCSPISGHRSVSWYQQTPGQGLQFLFEYFSETQRNKGNFPGRFSGRQFSNSRSEMNVSTLELGDSALYLCASSLGGGRDEQFFGPGTRLTVL.

The CDR3 DNA reads as TGTGCCATCAGTGGGACTAGCGGGAGGGCCCCTTCGACCCAGTACTTC. This codes for CAISGTSGRAPSTQYF. V gene TRBV10-3 combines with J gene TRBJ2-5; 15 bases are a match to TRBD2. V was clipped by 4 bases and J by 7 bases; unmatched bases: 7. The germline V gene encodes CDR1 ENHRY and CDR2 SYGVKD. This CDR3 is 16 amino acids long.

This chain joins TRBV29-1 and TRBJ2-3; D is unclear. The ends were cut back, 0 bases at V and 2 bases at J, with 6 bases in the middle. Looked up from germline, CDR1 is SQVTM and CDR2 is ANQGSEA. This CDR3 region has 13 residues. This CDR3 reads CSVEESHTDTQYF. Here the CDR3 DNA reads TGCAGCGTTGAAGAATCCCACACAGATACGCAGTATTTT.

V usage is TRBV10-3 and J usage is TRBJ1-2; 7 nucleotides align to TRBD1. V lost 11 bases and J lost 0; bases outside the gene matches: 6. From germline, CDR1 is ENHRY and CDR2 SYGVKD. This CDR3 has 13 amino acids. In DNA form, the CDR3 reads TGTGCCGCTCAGGGGGGCGCTAACTATGGCTACACCTTC. Translation gives CAAQGGANYGYTF.

This clone was detected a few times. The chain links TRBV6-1 to TRBJ1-1; a weak D match, TRBD1 (6 bases). The germline V and J ends were trimmed by 7 bases and 4 bases, with 16 bases remaining between them. CDR3 length: 14 residues. Per germline, CDR1 MNHNS and CDR2 SASEGT. The CDR3 DNA reads as TGTGCCAGCAAGCCGGGACACCTGACCACTGAAGCTTTCTTT. Translating gives CASKPGHLTTEAFF.

The CDR3 region is CASSLGGGKGTDTQYF. The CDR3 DNA is TGTGCCAGCAGCCTGGGCGGGGGCAAGGGGACAGATACGCAGTATTTT. The chain carries TRBV7-9 and TRBJ2-3; a weak D match, TRBD2 (7 bases). CDR1 is SEHNR, CDR2 FQNEAQ, per germline (reference sequence). The CDR3 runs to 16 residues. V lost 5 bases, J lost 3 bases, and 18 bases lay in between.

This clone was found a few times. The CDR3 coding sequence is TGTGCCAGCAGCGCCCGGGGGGGGAGAGCGGGGAGCACAGATACGCAGTATTTT. Protein: CASSARGGRAGSTDTQYF. This chain connects TRBV21-1 to TRBJ2-3; the table's D gene call, TRBD2, was not cross checked with the DNA. TRBV21-1 is annotated as a pseudogene. The length of the CDR3 is 18 residues.

For the CDR3, the DNA is TGTGCCAGCAGGGGTCCGGGGGGGTATGGCTACACCTTC. It specifies CASRGPGGYGYTF. This chain joins TRBV28 and TRBJ1-2; perhaps TRBD1 as D (5 bases). The V end was cut by 6 bases, the J end by 5 bases, with 13 bases between. The CDR3 runs to 13 residues. Looked up from germline, CDR1 is MDHEN and CDR2 is SYDVKM.

As concerns this clone: A read error may account for a junction end that differs from germline. The chain is built from TRBV2 and TRBJ2-6, with a tentative D call TRBD1 (5 bases). The CDR3 is 14 amino acids. Germline loops: CDR1 SNHLY, CDR2 FYNNEI. The CDR3 spells CASLGLTGANGLTF. The CDR3 nucleotides read TGTGCCAGCTTAGGCCTCACTGGGGCCAACGGCCTGACTTTC. Supplemented by reference TRBV2 and TRBJ2-6, the full variable domain reads EPEVTQTPSHQVTQMGQEVILRCVPISNHLYFYWYRQILGQKVEFLVSFYNNEISEKSEIFDDQFSVERPDGSNFTLKIRSTKLEDSAMYFCASLGLTGANGLTFGAGSRLTVL.

In DNA form, the CDR3 reads TGTGCCAGCAGTGAACAGGGGGGAACGGGTTCGCGGGGCTACACCTTC. Translation: CASSEQGGTGSRGYTF. This chain links TRBV6-1 with TRBJ1-2; TRBD1 aligns across 7 bases. The V gene end was trimmed by 2 bases and the J gene end by 8 bases; junction bases not matched to a gene: 14. Germline V lookup: CDR1 MNHNS, CDR2 SASEGT. The CDR3 spans 16 residues.

The chain carries TRBV18 and TRBJ2-7, with TRBD2 matching 7 bases. V lost 1 base to trimming and J lost 3 bases; unmatched junction nucleotides: 3. CDR3 length equals 14 residues. Germline CDR1 and CDR2: KGHSH and LQKENI. The DNA for the CDR3 is TGTGCCAGCTCACCACGGGGGGGGAACTACGAGCAGTACTTC. This gives the protein CASSPRGGNYEQYF.

The J gene is TRBJ1-2, the V gene TRBV19; tentative D call: TRBD1 (6 bases). Germline values: CDR1 LNHDA, CDR2 SQIVND (reference sequence). This CDR3 has 15 amino acids. Trimming took off 6 bases at V and 3 bases at J, with 17 bases between the two ends. The CDR3 DNA is TGTGCCAGTAGGATACAGGGAAAAGCAGACTATGGCTACACCTTC. It encodes CASRIQGKADYGYTF.

The chain is built from TRBV2 and TRBJ2-7; D possibly corresponds to TRBD1 (6 bases). CDR1 is SNHLY and CDR2 is FYNNEI in the germline V gene. This CDR3 has 14 residues. The V end lost 8 bases, the J end lost 0 bases, and 14 bases lay between the germline ends. The CDR3 region has the DNA TGTGCCAGCGTACCCGGGACACGCTCCTACGAGCAGTACTTC. This gives the protein CASVPGTRSYEQYF.

The chain couples TRBV15 to TRBJ2-1, with D possibly matching TRBD1 (6 bases). V shed 0 bases and J shed 0 bases, with 12 bases lying between them. Per the germline V gene, CDR1 is LNHNV and CDR2 is YYDKDF (reference sequence). There are 17 residues in the CDR3. The CDR3 spells CATSRDRGQTSYNEQFF. CDR3 DNA sequence: TGTGCCACCAGCAGAGATCGGGGACAAACCTCCTACAATGAGCAGTTCTTC. The entire variable domain, with the rest obtained from reference TRBV15 and TRBJ2-1, is as follows: DAMVIQNPRYQVTQFGKPVTLSCSQTLNHNVMYWYQQKSSQAPKLLFHYYDKDFNNEADTPDNFQSRRPNTSFCFLDIRSPGLGDTAMYLCATSRDRGQTSYNEQFFGPGTRLTVL.

The J gene is TRBJ2-5, the V gene TRBV7-2; no clear D. CDR1 and CDR2 from the germline V gene are SGHTA and FQGNSA. The ends were cut back, 1 base at V and 3 bases at J, with 9 bases in the middle. The CDR3 is 14 residues long. DNA of the CDR3: TGTGCCAGCAGCTTAGGAGCCCCGAAAGAGACCCAGTACTTC. It translates to CASSLGAPKETQYF. Complete variable domain (other parts from reference TRBV7-2 and TRBJ2-5): GAGVSQSPSNKVTEKGKDVELRCDPISGHTALYWYRQSLGQGLEFLIYFQGNSAPDKSGLPSDRFSAERTGGSVSTLTIQRTQQEDSAVYLCASSLGAPKETQYFGPGTRLLVL.

This clone was seen more than once but under ten times. The chain joins TRBV7-9 to TRBJ2-5; D gene unclear. The V end was cut by 1 base, the J end by 4 bases, with 10 bases between. CDR1 is SEHNR, CDR2 FQNEAQ, per germline (reference sequence). This CDR3 comprises 14 residues. CDR3 sequence: CASSLGLVRETQYF. DNA for the CDR3: TGTGCCAGCAGCTTAGGGCTAGTACGAGAGACCCAGTACTTC.

The chain recombines TRBV5-1 with TRBJ2-1; no clear D. Trimming pared 7 bases from V and 3 bases from J, leaving 17 bases between. The CDR3 runs to 15 residues. Germline lookup yields CDR1 SGHRS and CDR2 YFSETQ. CDR3 region: CASCHEGARYNEQFF. For the CDR3, the DNA is TGCGCCAGCTGCCACGAAGGAGCGCGCTACAATGAGCAGTTCTTC.

With respect to this clone: At one boundary the junction diverges from the germline segment, which might be a read error. The J gene is TRBJ2-6, the V gene TRBV2; 8 nucleotides line up with TRBD1. There are 15 residues in the CDR3. Germline-derived CDR1 and CDR2 are SNHLY and FYNNEI. CDR3 residues: CASRGTGLGANGLTF. For the CDR3, the DNA is TGTGCCAGCAGAGGGACAGGCCTCGGGGCCAACGGCCTGACTTTC.

This clone showed up just once. The chain employs TRBV27 and TRBJ1-2, with D possibly TRBD1 on 5 matching bases. Germline V gene data show CDR1 as MNHEY and CDR2 as SMNVEV (reference sequence). The length of the CDR3 is 15 residues. The V and J ends lost 5 bases and 3 bases respectively, with 16 bases between them. CDR3 sequence (DNA): TGTGCCAGCAGTAGGATGCCAGGGACTTACTATGGCTACACCTTC. This codes for CASSRMPGTYYGYTF.

This clone was seen a few times. The chain combines TRBV6-1 with TRBJ1-1; TRBD1 aligns across 8 bases. The CDR3 has 14 amino acids. V was clipped by 9 bases and J by 5 bases; unmatched bases: 11. Germline V lookup: CDR1 MNHNS, CDR2 SASEGT. CDR3 coding DNA: TGTGCCAGTAGTCACCAGGGGGCGAAGACTGAAGCTTTCTTT. Translation gives CASSHQGAKTEAFF.

The V call is TRBV25-1, the J call TRBJ1-1; 8 positions match TRBD1. CDR1 and CDR2 from the germline V gene are MGHDK and SYGVNS. There are 14 residues in the CDR3. With V trimmed by 6 bases and J by 1 base, 4 bases remained unmatched. The CDR3 protein is CASSRGTGNTEAFF. For the CDR3, the DNA is TGTGCCAGCAGCCGAGGGACAGGGAACACTGAAGCTTTCTTT.